One and the same sample provided the 23 T cell receptor beta chains below, sequenced in a study of T cell changes during pregnancy in multiple sclerosis. Here immunoSEQ multiplex PCR was the method, and the copy in TCRdb shows in-frame clones only, minus some. Among roughly 47,000 clones listed, approximately 90% were seen once. The source material was CD4+ T cells from peripheral blood mononuclear cells, sampled after pregnancy. Source of these receptors: a female donor with multiple sclerosis, enrolled in a pregnancy study.

The chain recombines TRBV19 with TRBJ1-3; D perhaps matches TRBD1 (5 bases). The CDR3 runs to 15 residues. Per the germline V gene, CDR1 is LNHDA and CDR2 is SQIVND (reference sequence). Trimming removed 5 bases from V and 0 bases from J, with 11 bases in between. The CDR3 region is CASSLGGLSGNTIYF. CDR3 bases: TGTGCCAGTAGTCTCGGGGGACTCTCTGGAAACACCATATATTTT.

V and J are TRBV18 and TRBJ2-4, with D perhaps TRBD2 (5 bases). This CDR3 contains 14 residues. CDR1 and CDR2 from the germline V gene are KGHSH and LQKENI. Trimming stripped 8 bases from V and 0 bases from J, with 11 bases between. The CDR3 coding sequence is TGTGCCAGCACCCCTGGACTAGCCAAAAACATTCAGTACTTC. It yields the protein CASTPGLAKNIQYF.

The V gene is TRBV7-6, the J gene TRBJ2-1; D is perhaps TRBD2 (5 bases). V was cut by 5 bases and J by 1 base, with 12 bases left in between. Germline V CDR1 and CDR2: SGHVS, FNYEAQ. The CDR3 covers 15 residues. This chain's CDR3 is CASSKGGLSYNEQFF. CDR3 in DNA: TGTGCCAGCAGCAAGGGCGGGTTATCCTACAATGAGCAGTTCTTC.

V usage is TRBV6-1 and J usage is TRBJ2-7, with TRBD1 as a possible D gene (6 bases). The length of the CDR3 is 14 residues. V gave up 2 bases and J gave up 6 bases, with 14 bases separating them. In germline, CDR1 is MNHNS, CDR2 SASEGT. The DNA of the CDR3 is TGTGCCAGCAGTGAATTAACCGGGACATCCGAGCAGTACTTC. Encoded protein: CASSELTGTSEQYF.

The V gene is TRBV2, the J gene TRBJ2-5; D uncertain. The CDR3 contains 13 residues. The ends were cut back, 4 bases at V and 5 bases at J, with 11 bases in the middle. The germline V gene encodes CDR1 SNHLY and CDR2 FYNNEI. The CDR3 sequence is CASSGNLWETQYF. CDR3 coding DNA: TGTGCCAGCAGTGGCAACTTGTGGGAGACCCAGTACTTC. The full variable domain, completed using reference TRBV2 and TRBJ2-5, is EPEVTQTPSHQVTQMGQEVILRCVPISNHLYFYWYRQILGQKVEFLVSFYNNEISEKSEIFDDQFSVERPDGSNFTLKIRSTKLEDSAMYFCASSGNLWETQYFGPGTRLLVL.

The CDR3 sequence is CASSPAGQPQHF. In DNA form, the CDR3 reads TGTGCCAGCAGCCCGGCAGGTCAGCCCCAGCATTTT. The V gene is TRBV7-2, the J gene TRBJ1-5, with D unclear. Germline CDR1 SGHTA, CDR2 FQGNSA. With 5 bases removed from V and 6 bases from J, the gap between germline ends came to 8 bases. The CDR3 runs to 12 residues.

This chain joins TRBV25-1 and TRBJ2-1; 10 nucleotides align to TRBD2. CDR3 size: 16 residues. CDR1 is MGHDK and CDR2 is SYGVNS in the germline V gene. V lost 6 bases and J lost 3; bases outside the gene matches: 8. CDR3 in amino acids: CASSDPGTSDYNEQFF. The DNA of the CDR3 is TGTGCCAGCAGCGATCCAGGGACTAGCGACTACAATGAGCAGTTCTTC.

The rearrangement uses TRBV18 and TRBJ2-7, with TRBD1 matching over 9 bases. Trimming took 0 bases from V and 4 from J; bases not matched to a gene: 4. CDR1 and CDR2 from the germline V gene are KGHSH and LQKENI. The CDR3 is 15 residues long. CDR3 bases: TGTGCCAGCTCACCACCGGGACAGGGCTTGTACGAGCAGTACTTC. Amino acids: CASSPPGQGLYEQYF.

Points on this clone: The junction departs from germline at one end; a sequencing error may be responsible. V usage is TRBV7-9 and J usage is TRBJ2-7; D possibly corresponds to TRBD1 (5 bases). CDR3 length equals 12 residues. CDR1 is SEHNR, CDR2 FQNEAQ, per germline (reference sequence). The CDR3 reads CASSLEGIKTLF. CDR3 DNA sequence: TGTGCCAGCAGCTTAGAGGGGATCAAAACGCTCTTC.

The chain is built from TRBV2 and TRBJ2-1, with TRBD2 matching 7 bases. CDR3 length: 15 residues. Per the germline V gene, CDR1 is SNHLY and CDR2 is FYNNEI. V trimming: 3 bases; J trimming: 3 bases; junction bases outside the gene matches: 5. This CDR3 reads CASSDRSGNYNEQFF. The CDR3 DNA reads TGTGCCAGCAGTGATAGGAGCGGGAACTACAATGAGCAGTTCTTC.

The chain couples TRBV27 to TRBJ2-1; 7 nucleotides match TRBD1. Germline CDR1 MNHEY, CDR2 SMNVEV (reference sequence). V shed 6 bases, J shed 2 bases, and the junction held 16 bases outside the gene matches. The CDR3 has 18 amino acids. The CDR3 loop reads CASSPFLSTGATYNEQFF. CDR3 DNA: TGTGCCAGCAGCCCATTTTTGAGTACAGGGGCTACCTACAATGAGCAGTTCTTC.

The chain links TRBV19 to TRBJ2-3; no clear D. The CDR3 has 14 amino acids. The V end lost 3 bases, the J end lost 2 bases, and 9 bases lay between the germline ends. In germline, CDR1 is LNHDA, CDR2 SQIVND (reference sequence). CDR3 region: CASSISKITDTQYF. Written as DNA, the CDR3 is TGTGCCAGTAGTATTTCAAAAATCACAGATACGCAGTATTTT.

The chain employs TRBV5-1 and TRBJ2-2; 10 nucleotides match TRBD2. This CDR3 spans 16 amino acids. Trimming took 0 bases from V and 4 from J; bases not matched to a gene: 3. CDR1 is SGHRS, CDR2 YFSETQ, per germline. The CDR3 nucleotides read TGCGCCAGCAGCTTGGAGGGACTAGCGCGCACCGGGGAGCTGTTTTTT. Its protein product is CASSLEGLARTGELFF. The full variable domain, completed using reference TRBV5-1 and TRBJ2-2, is KAGVTQTPRYLIKTRGQQVTLSCSPISGHRSVSWYQQTPGQGLQFLFEYFSETQRNKGNFPGRFSGRQFSNSRSEMNVSTLELGDSALYLCASSLEGLARTGELFFGEGSRLTVL.

The V and J genes are TRBV9 and TRBJ2-1, with 7 bases aligning to TRBD1. The CDR3 extends over 15 amino acids. J lost 9 bases, V lost 2 bases, and 11 bases had no gene match. Germline lookup yields CDR1 SGDLS and CDR2 YYNGEE. The chain's CDR3 is CASSVRTGKESEQFF. The CDR3 DNA reads TGTGCCAGCAGCGTTAGGACAGGAAAAGAAAGTGAGCAGTTCTTC.

V gene TRBV29-1 combines with J gene TRBJ2-6, with D uncertain. The length of the CDR3 is 14 residues. Between the trimmed V and J ends, which lost 3 bases and 1 base, there was a span of 7 bases. Germline V gene lookup returns CDR1 SQVTM and CDR2 ANQGSEA. The CDR3 nucleotides read TGCAGCGTTGATGTCCAGTCTGGGGCCAACGTCCTGACTTTC. It is translated as CSVDVQSGANVLTF.

The rearrangement links TRBV27 to TRBJ1-1; TRBD1 is a possible D gene (6 bases). This CDR3 is built from 13 residues. From germline, CDR1 is MNHEY and CDR2 SMNVEV (reference sequence). Between the trimmed V and J ends, which lost 2 bases and 5 bases, there was a span of 9 bases. CDR3 protein: CASSLIGGTEAFF. The CDR3 region has the DNA TGTGCCAGCAGTTTAATAGGGGGTACTGAAGCTTTCTTT.

The genes are TRBV7-7 and TRBJ2-7; tentative D call: TRBD1 (6 bases). This CDR3 contains 13 residues. Per germline, CDR1 SSHAT and CDR2 FNYEAQ (reference sequence). The CDR3 DNA reads TGTGCTAGCGCCCCGGACAGATCCTACGAGCAGTACTTC. Residues: CASAPDRSYEQYF.

V is TRBV23-1 and J is TRBJ2-7; perhaps TRBD2 as D (6 bases). TRBV23-1 is identified as an open reading frame with a role that is uncertain. CDR3 length: 16 residues. V was trimmed by 4 bases and J by 0 bases, leaving 16 bases between them. This CDR3 reads CASSRRAGEFSYEQYF. The CDR3 nucleotides read TGCGCCAGCAGTCGACGAGCGGGTGAATTCTCCTACGAGCAGTACTTC.

The rearrangement links TRBV5-1 to TRBJ2-7; TRBD2 matches 8 bases. V shed 0 bases, J shed 0 bases, and the junction held 5 bases outside the gene matches. CDR3 length: 16 residues. Germline V CDR1 and CDR2: SGHRS, YFSETQ. The CDR3 DNA follows: TGCGCCAGCAGCTTGGATCCGGGAGGGACCTCCTACGAGCAGTACTTC. Amino acids: CASSLDPGGTSYEQYF.

In its sample, this clone was seen a few times. The chain is built from TRBV7-2 and TRBJ1-1; the D gene is possibly TRBD1 (5 bases). CDR1 SGHTA and CDR2 FQGNSA come from the germline V gene. Trimming removed 5 bases at V and 3 bases at J, with 10 bases between. The CDR3 has 13 amino acids. CDR3 DNA sequence: TGTGCCAGCAGCCCCAGGGTTGACACTGAAGCTTTCTTT. As protein: CASSPRVDTEAFF.

The V call is TRBV6-5, the J call TRBJ2-1; the match to TRBD2 covers 10 bases. Losses at the gene ends were 6 bases for V and 10 bases for J; bases not matched to a gene: 9. Per germline, CDR1 MNHEY and CDR2 SVGAGI. This CDR3 region has 14 residues. The CDR3 region has the DNA TGTGCCAGCAGACCTCCTGTAGCGGGAGGCGAGCAGTTCTTC. This gives the protein CASRPPVAGGEQFF.

This clone was seen only a few times. One end of the junction is discordant with germline, which a read error may explain. The genes are TRBV7-7 and TRBJ2-5; 12 bases line up with TRBD1. This CDR3 region has 16 residues. Germline CDR1 SSHAT, CDR2 FNYEAQ (reference sequence). CDR3 protein: CASSIPGQGARETQYF. The DNA for the CDR3 is TGTGCTAGCAGCATTCCGGGACAGGGGGCGCGAGAGACCCAGTACTTC.

The gene calls are TRBV27 and TRBJ2-1, with unresolved D. The CDR3 is 13 residues long. V was trimmed by 3 bases and J by 4 bases, leaving 7 bases between them. Germline CDR1 MNHEY, CDR2 SMNVEV (reference sequence). The CDR3 DNA reads TGTGCCAGCAGTTTTGAGAGTTACAATGAGCAGTTCTTC. It is translated as CASSFESYNEQFF.